Below are 32 T cell receptor beta chains sequenced from a single sample in a study of T cell repertoires in cytomegalovirus infection. TCRdb fed the reads into MiXCR, producing one record per CDR3 protein. The sample includes about 600,000 distinct CDR3 sequences, 20% to 25% of them seen just once. The sequenced material came from CD8+ T cells from PBMCs. The receptors stem from a human donor in good health (CMV status not recorded). Some clones in this sample may be carry-over from other donors' samples.

This clonotype was detected only a few times. The chain combines TRBV27 with TRBJ2-3; D unresolved. CDR1 is MNHEY, CDR2 SMNVEV, per germline (reference sequence). The CDR3 runs 9 residues. The CDR3 spells CTNTDTQYF. CDR3 DNA sequence: TGTACCAACACAGATACGCAGTATTTT.

This clonotype has ten or more counts. V usage is TRBV7-6 and J usage is TRBJ2-5; 8 bases are shared with TRBD1. With V trimmed by 3 bases and J by 9 bases, 6 bases remained unmatched. The CDR3 is made up of 13 amino acids. The germline gives CDR1 SGHVS, CDR2 FNYEAQ. CDR3 nucleotides: TGTGCCAGCAGCTTCTCGGACAGGGCGGCCCAGTACTTC. It translates to CASSFSDRAAQYF.

CDR3 loop: CASSPRQGTHNEQFF. Here the CDR3 DNA reads TGTGCCAGCAGTCCCCGACAGGGAACCCACAATGAGCAGTTCTTC. This sequence joins TRBV27 and TRBJ2-1, with TRBD1 matching over 7 bases. Trimming removed 5 bases from V and 5 bases from J; junction bases left unmatched: 9. The CDR3 runs to 15 residues. The V gene's germline CDR1 is MNHEY and CDR2 SMNVEV (reference sequence).

The rearrangement joins TRBV7-8 to TRBJ2-3; D ambiguous. The germline V gene has CDR1 SGHVS and CDR2 FQNEAQ. This CDR3 is built from 16 residues. V lost 4 bases and J 2 bases, leaving 16 bases between the germline ends. This CDR3 is CASSSFSRPDTDTQYF. As DNA, the CDR3 is TGTGCCAGCAGCTCTTTCTCCCGACCGGACACAGATACGCAGTATTTT.

This clonotype was seen ten or more times. The V and J genes are TRBV2 and TRBJ1-2; TRBD1 agrees at 9 bases. J was trimmed by 6 bases and V by 3 bases; bases with no gene match: 2. CDR1 and CDR2 from the germline V gene are SNHLY and FYNNEI. CDR3 length equals 13 residues. CDR3 amino acids: CASSEDRGDGYTF. CDR3 DNA: TGTGCCAGCAGTGAGGACAGGGGCGATGGCTACACCTTC.

This chain links TRBV20-1 with TRBJ2-2, with 9 bases matching TRBD1. Trimming cost V 8 bases and J 2 bases; bases outside gene matches: 6. This CDR3 is 14 amino acids long. CDR1 is DFQATT and CDR2 is SNEGSKA in the germline V gene (reference sequence). The chain's CDR3 is CSPWDRENTGELFF. CDR3 bases: TGCAGTCCTTGGGACAGGGAAAACACCGGGGAGCTGTTTTTT.

In this sample, this clonotype turned up many times. This chain links TRBV28 with TRBJ2-7, with D unclear. The V and J ends lost 4 bases and 7 bases respectively, with 8 bases between them. This CDR3 contains 11 residues. Per the germline V gene, CDR1 is MDHEN and CDR2 is SYDVKM. CDR3 amino acids: CASSSSGEQYV. DNA for the CDR3: TGTGCCAGCAGTTCGTCCGGGGAGCAGTACGTC.

This clonotype was picked up a small number of times. The chain combines TRBV24-1 with TRBJ1-5; D call uncertain. Germline lookup yields CDR1 KGHDR and CDR2 SFDVKD. The CDR3 is made up of 16 amino acids. Here the CDR3 reads CAPMAPTVNSNQPQHF. CDR3 DNA sequence: TGTGCTCCCATGGCTCCGACGGTGAATAGCAATCAGCCCCAGCATTTT.

This clonotype was detected a few times. The chain employs TRBV7-6 and TRBJ2-3, with a weak D call TRBD1 (5 bases). Trimming shortened V by 1 base and J by 4 bases, and 15 bases separated the two germline ends. The CDR3 contains 16 residues. Germline loops: CDR1 SGHVS, CDR2 FNYEAQ. CDR3 in DNA: TGTGCCAGCAGCTTAGAGTTCCAGGGCCTTGCAGATACGCAGTATTTT. Translation gives CASSLEFQGLADTQYF.

This clonotype was detected only a few times. The genes are TRBV5-1 and TRBJ2-3, with 8 nucleotides matching TRBD1. The length of the CDR3 is 15 residues. In germline, CDR1 is SGHRS, CDR2 YFSETQ. Trimming removed 4 bases from V and 3 bases from J; junction bases left unmatched: 7. The CDR3, as DNA: TGCGCCAGCAGCACCGCGACAGGGGTAACAGATACGCAGTATTTT. This sequence encodes CASSTATGVTDTQYF.

The chain joins TRBV7-9 to TRBJ2-2; 9 bases match TRBD1. Germline CDR1 SEHNR, CDR2 FQNEAQ (reference sequence). This CDR3 spans 16 amino acids. The J segment lost 4 bases and the V segment lost 5 bases, leaving 8 bases of the junction unmatched. CDR3 DNA: TGTGCCAGCAGCGTACAGGGGGCGAGGACCACCGGGGAGCTGTTTTTT. It codes for CASSVQGARTTGELFF.

V is TRBV19 and J is TRBJ1-1, with D possibly matching TRBD1 (6 bases). The V gene's germline CDR1 is LNHDA and CDR2 SQIVND (reference sequence). The CDR3 consists of 14 residues. V was shortened by 7 bases and J by 6 bases, with 18 bases between the two germline ends. The CDR3 DNA is TGTGCCAGTACCCTACAGGGACCGGAATCTGAAGCTTTCTTT. It encodes CASTLQGPESEAFF.

This clonotype was found many times. At one of its ends the junction is not consistent with the germline gene, which may arise from a read error. CDR3 in amino acids: CASSLGAEQYF. The CDR3 DNA follows: TGTGCCAGCAGCTTAGGCGCCGAGCAGTACTTC. The chain joins TRBV12-3 or TRBV12-4 to TRBJ2-7; no clear D gene. This CDR3 has 11 amino acids.

This clonotype was counted only a few times. The chain links TRBV20-1 to TRBJ2-2; D possibly corresponds to TRBD2 (5 bases). CDR3 size: 15 residues. Germline assignment: CDR1 DFQATT and CDR2 SNEGSKA (reference sequence). V was pared by 3 bases and J by 2 bases, with 13 bases between. CDR3 region: CSASGGLKNTGELFF. Written as DNA, the CDR3 is TGCAGTGCTAGTGGAGGCCTCAAAAACACCGGGGAGCTGTTTTTT.

This rearrangement joins TRBV25-1 to TRBJ1-5; no reliable D call. CDR1 MGHDK and CDR2 SYGVNS come from the germline V gene. The CDR3 has 15 amino acids. Trimming removed 1 base from V and 5 bases from J, with 12 bases in between. The CDR3 sequence: CASSESGRRDQPQHF. In nucleotides, the CDR3 is TGTGCCAGCAGTGAATCCGGCAGAAGAGATCAGCCCCAGCATTTT.

The rearrangement uses TRBV7-9 and TRBJ2-7, with D unclear. The V gene lost 5 bases and the J gene lost 6 bases, with 11 bases spanning the gap. The CDR3 loop spans 12 amino acids. Germline V lookup: CDR1 SEHNR, CDR2 FQNEAQ (reference sequence). The CDR3 is CASSPGPSEQYF. The CDR3 nucleotides are TGTGCCAGCAGCCCGGGCCCAAGCGAGCAGTACTTC.

The rearrangement uses TRBV28 and TRBJ2-5; D may be TRBD1 (6 bases). Germline V gene lookup returns CDR1 MDHEN and CDR2 SYDVKM. V was trimmed by 6 bases and J by 3 bases, leaving 11 bases between them. The CDR3 extends over 13 amino acids. In DNA form, the CDR3 reads TGTGCCAGCAGGGACAGCGTAAAAGAGACCCAGTACTTC. This codes for CASRDSVKETQYF. The full variable domain, completed using reference TRBV28 and TRBJ2-5, is DVKVTQSSRYLVKRTGEKVFLECVQDMDHENMFWYRQDPGLGLRLIYFSYDVKMKEKGDIPEGYSVSREKKERFSLILESASTNQTSMYLCASRDSVKETQYFGPGTRLLVL.

The chain carries TRBV12-3 or TRBV12-4 and TRBJ2-7; possible D gene TRBD2, 7 bases. Trimming took 6 bases from V and 3 from J, leaving 15 bases between them. The CDR3 covers 14 residues. The CDR3 nucleotides are TGTGCCAGCAGCCCTTGGGAGGGGGGCTACGAGCAGTACTTC. It encodes CASSPWEGGYEQYF.

This clonotype was seen ten or more times. This chain links TRBV7-6 with TRBJ1-1, with D tentatively TRBD1 (6 bases). The V end lost 5 bases, the J end lost 1 base, and 8 bases lay between the germline ends. CDR3 length: 13 amino acids. Germline assignment: CDR1 SGHVS and CDR2 FNYEAQ. The CDR3 loop reads CASSATGNTEAFF. DNA of the CDR3: TGTGCCAGCAGCGCGACAGGGAACACTGAAGCTTTCTTT.

This clonotype turned up a few times. The chain links TRBV6-2 or TRBV6-3 to TRBJ1-2; D is unresolved. Trimming pared 0 bases from V and 2 bases from J, leaving 16 bases between. This CDR3 spans 17 amino acids. Germline values: CDR1 MNHEY, CDR2 SVGEGT. DNA for the CDR3: TGTGCCAGCAGTTACTCGAGAAGGAATCCGCTAAACTATGGCTACACCTTC. Translating gives CASSYSRRNPLNYGYTF.

This clonotype was seen ten or more times. V usage is TRBV11-1 and J usage is TRBJ1-1; possibly TRBD1 for D (6 bases). This CDR3 comprises 14 residues. Trimming shortened V by 0 bases and J by 10 bases, and 15 bases separated the two germline ends. In germline, CDR1 is SGHAT, CDR2 FQDESV (reference sequence). DNA for the CDR3: TGTGCCAGCAGCTTAGCGGGGGCTTCCCACGGAGCTTTCTTT. As protein: CASSLAGASHGAFF.

The gene calls are TRBV13 and TRBJ2-7, with 7 bases matching TRBD1. The V and J ends lost 3 bases and 0 bases, in that order; junction bases with no gene match: 8. The CDR3 extends over 16 amino acids. In germline, CDR1 is PRHDT, CDR2 FYEKMQ (reference sequence). In DNA form, the CDR3 reads TGTGCCAGCAGCTTTGGGGACAGTCAATCCTCCTACGAGCAGTACTTC. It translates to CASSFGDSQSSYEQYF.

V is TRBV28 and J is TRBJ2-3, with 14 bases fitting TRBD2. CDR1 MDHEN and CDR2 SYDVKM come from the germline V gene. V dropped 3 bases and J dropped 0; count of bases not matched to a gene: 8. The CDR3 is made up of 19 amino acids. CDR3 in amino acids: CASSFPGLAGGYSTDTQYF. Written as DNA, the CDR3 is TGTGCCAGCAGTTTCCCTGGACTAGCGGGAGGTTATAGCACAGATACGCAGTATTTT.

Many counts were recorded for this clonotype. The CDR3 loop is CASSPTAVLYEQYV. The DNA for the CDR3 is TGTGCCAGCAGTCCCACCGCGGTCCTCTACGAGCAGTACGTC. This chain connects TRBV28 to TRBJ2-7; D is undetermined. This CDR3 is 14 amino acids long. V lost 5 bases to trimming and J lost 3 bases, with 14 bases between them. Germline V gene sequence: CDR1 MDHEN, CDR2 SYDVKM.

This clonotype came up a few times. The chain joins TRBV20-1 to TRBJ2-7; tentatively, D is TRBD2 (5 bases). From germline, CDR1 is DFQATT and CDR2 SNEGSKA (reference sequence). V gave up 0 bases and J gave up 2 bases, with 14 bases separating them. CDR3 length: 15 residues. The CDR3 coding sequence is TGCAGTGCTAGAGATCTGGCGGGTCATCCCTACGAGCAGTACGTC. This translates into CSARDLAGHPYEQYV.

This sequence joins TRBV6-2 or TRBV6-3 and TRBJ2-7, with D hard to call. The CDR3 sequence is 13 residues long. The V and J ends lost 2 bases and 4 bases respectively, with 9 bases between them. Germline values: CDR1 MNHEY, CDR2 SVGEGT. This CDR3 is CASSYEGFYEQYV. The DNA of the CDR3 is TGTGCCAGCAGTTACGAAGGATTTTACGAGCAGTACGTC.

This chain connects TRBV28 to TRBJ2-5, with TRBD2 identical over 10 bases. Germline CDR1 and CDR2: MDHEN and SYDVKM. CDR3 length: 15 residues. The V and J ends lost 7 bases and 1 base, in that order; junction bases with no gene match: 6. CDR3 sequence: CASNIAGGLQETQYF. CDR3 DNA: TGTGCCAGCAACATAGCGGGGGGACTCCAAGAGACCCAGTACTTC.

In its sample, this clonotype was seen a few times. J is TRBJ2-7 and V is TRBV7-6; D is unclear. Germline values: CDR1 SGHVS, CDR2 FNYEAQ. V lost 3 bases, J lost 2 bases, and 8 bases lay in between. CDR3 length equals 13 residues. CDR3 nucleotides: TGTGCCAGCAGCTTTTCAGAGGCCTACGAGCAGTACTTC. Translating gives CASSFSEAYEQYF.

The gene calls are TRBV28 and TRBJ2-2; 11 positions match TRBD2. V lost 3 bases to trimming and J lost 2 bases; unmatched junction nucleotides: 8. The CDR3 has 18 amino acids. CDR1 MDHEN and CDR2 SYDVKM come from the germline V gene. The CDR3 spells CASSFPSSGGENTGELFF. CDR3 nucleotides: TGTGCCAGCAGTTTCCCCAGTAGCGGGGGGGAAAACACCGGGGAGCTGTTTTTT.

This clonotype was observed at least ten times. This chain joins TRBV5-6 and TRBJ2-7; D unclear. This CDR3 has 14 residues. Germline V gene lookup returns CDR1 SGHDT and CDR2 YYEEEE. With 0 bases removed from V and 4 bases from J, the gap between germline ends came to 11 bases. CDR3 protein: CASSLGQSYYEQYF. CDR3 DNA sequence: TGTGCCAGCAGCTTGGGTCAGTCCTATTACGAGCAGTACTTC.

The V gene is TRBV29-1, the J gene TRBJ1-2; D ambiguous. Deletions cut 3 bases from V and 6 bases from J, with 8 bases between. The CDR3 contains 11 residues. Germline V gives CDR1 SQVTM, CDR2 ANQGSEA. The CDR3 DNA reads TGCAGCGTTGAGAATTGGGATGGCTACACCTTC. Its translation is CSVENWDGYTF.

J is TRBJ2-1 and V is TRBV6-2 or TRBV6-3, with TRBD2 matching 8 bases. V was clipped by 5 bases and J by 7 bases; unmatched bases: 4. The CDR3 covers 13 residues. Germline-derived CDR1 and CDR2 are MNHEY and SVGEGT. The chain's CDR3 is CASSVGTRNEQFF. The CDR3 DNA is TGTGCCAGCAGTGTAGGGACTAGGAATGAGCAGTTCTTC.